This T cell receptor (beta chain) is drawn from a study of vaccination and CD4 T cells after COVID-19. Study details: Post-COVID samples were collected a median around 99 days following diagnosis, spanning 35 to 161. The peptides that stimulated the cells were overlapping spike peptides from SARS-CoV-2, HCoV-NL63, HCoV-OC43 and HCoV-229E.

Researchers used the Oncomine TCR Beta short-read assay to sequence DNA from cultured CD4+ T cells. DNA came from CD4+ T cells after culture. TCRdb recomputed calls from the PCR reads with MiXCR, one row per CDR3 protein. This table holds thousands of distinct CDR3 sequences, roughly 43% found once. Broader study findings: Detection of a median around 85% of reactive clones in convalescent patients was confined to the period after vaccination.

Treatment denoted: approximately nine-day PBMC culture with coronavirus spike peptide pools or control peptides (ViraFEST assay). Those CD4+ T cells from the unexposed donor predate the COVID-19 pandemic (2011-2018). As concerns this clonotype: Its antigen is not identified.

Sequenced sample: CD4+ T cells from blood, cultured in vitro. This clonotype was sampled from a human donor in good health.

CDR3 in DNA: TGCAGTGCTAGAAAGACTAGCGGCTACGAGCAGTACTTC. Translation gives CSARKTSGYEQYF. The chain couples TRBV20-1 to TRBJ2-7; 9 bases align to TRBD2. This CDR3 region has 13 residues. V shed 2 bases and J 3 bases; nucleotides not matched to a gene: 2. Germline V gives CDR1 DFQATT, CDR2 SNEGSKA (reference sequence).